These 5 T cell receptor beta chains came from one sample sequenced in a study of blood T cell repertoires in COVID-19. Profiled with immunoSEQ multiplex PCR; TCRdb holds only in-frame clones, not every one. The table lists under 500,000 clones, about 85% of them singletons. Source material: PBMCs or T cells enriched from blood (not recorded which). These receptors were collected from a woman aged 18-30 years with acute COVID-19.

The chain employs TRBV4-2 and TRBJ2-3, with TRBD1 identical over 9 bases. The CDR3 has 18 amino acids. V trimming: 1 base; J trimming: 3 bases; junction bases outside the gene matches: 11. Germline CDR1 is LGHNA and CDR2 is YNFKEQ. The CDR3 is CASSQGGIQDRGTDTQYF. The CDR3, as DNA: TGTGCCAGCAGCCAAGGTGGGATCCAGGACAGGGGAACAGATACGCAGTATTTT.

In DNA form, the CDR3 reads TGTGCCAGCAGTGAAGGGACATGGAACACTGAAGCTTTCTTT. Protein: CASSEGTWNTEAFF. V gene TRBV25-1 combines with J gene TRBJ1-1; TRBD1 is a possible D gene (6 bases). Trimming shortened V by 2 bases and J by 1 base, and 8 bases separated the two germline ends. Germline V gives CDR1 MGHDK, CDR2 SYGVNS. The CDR3 has 14 amino acids. The full variable domain, completed using reference TRBV25-1 and TRBJ1-1, is EADIYQTPRYLVIGTGKKITLECSQTMGHDKMYWYQQDPGMELHLIHYSYGVNSTEKGDLSSESTVSRIRTEHFPLTLESARPSHTSQYLCASSEGTWNTEAFFGQGTRLTVV.

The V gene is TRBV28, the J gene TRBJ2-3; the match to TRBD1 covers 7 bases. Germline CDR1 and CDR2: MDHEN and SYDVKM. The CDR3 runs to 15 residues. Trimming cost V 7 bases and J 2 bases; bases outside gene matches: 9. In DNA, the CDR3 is TGTGCCAGCACCGAGGGACAGCTAGTCACAGATACGCAGTATTTT. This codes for CASTEGQLVTDTQYF.

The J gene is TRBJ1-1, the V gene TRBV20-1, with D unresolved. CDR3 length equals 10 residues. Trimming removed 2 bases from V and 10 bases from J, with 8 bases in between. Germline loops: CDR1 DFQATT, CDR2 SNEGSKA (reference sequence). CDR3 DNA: TGCAGTGCTAGAACACAGTCAGCTTTCTTT. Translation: CSARTQSAFF.

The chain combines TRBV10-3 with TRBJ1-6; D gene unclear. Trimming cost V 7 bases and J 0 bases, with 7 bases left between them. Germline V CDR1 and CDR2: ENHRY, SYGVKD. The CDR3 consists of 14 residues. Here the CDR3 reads CAITAGSYNSPLHF. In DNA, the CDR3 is TGTGCCATCACCGCAGGCTCCTATAATTCACCCCTCCACTTT.